This TCR beta chain derives from a study of regulatory T cells in long-lasting Graves disease. Turning to the study itself: A definition of persistent Graves' disease required over 5 years of antithyroid drugs plus positive TSH receptor antibodies.

For TCR beta, libraries came from iRepertoire HTBI primers and Arm-PCR of CDR3 regions. TCRdb itself ran the multiplex PCR reads through MiXCR, one entry per CDR3 protein. This table has 300,000 to 350,000 distinct CDR3 sequences, 20% appearing once. Ten or more counts support this clonotype. The V gene's germline CDR1 is SGHTA and CDR2 FQGNSA. The trim removed 5 bases at V and 6 bases at J, leaving 13 bases unmatched. There are 16 residues in the CDR3. Noted time point: persistent/refractory GD, antithyroid drugs over 5 years with positive TRAb. After RNA was extracted from PBMCs, the TCR library was made from it.

This receptor was identified in a female donor with Graves disease. Specimen: peripheral blood mononuclear cells (PBMCs), collected when the disease was refractory, from a patient treated with antithyroid drugs. The rearrangement joins TRBV7-2 to TRBJ2-7, with 10 bases matching TRBD1. The CDR3 DNA is TGTGCCAGCAGCCTCCTTTCGGGACAGGGGACGTTCGAGCAGTACTTC. Its protein product is CASSLLSGQGTFEQYF. Looking up the rest from reference TRBV7-2 and TRBJ2-7 gives the full variable domain: GAGVSQSPSNKVTEKGKDVELRCDPISGHTALYWYRQSLGQGLEFLIYFQGNSAPDKSGLPSDRFSAERTGGSVSTLTIQRTQQEDSAVYLCASSLLSGQGTFEQYFGPGTRLTVT.